This T cell receptor (beta chain) comes out of a study of blood T cell repertoires in COVID-19. Study context: COVID-19 samples, acute and convalescent, were from the United States, Italy and Spain.

This table comes from immunoSEQ multiplex PCR, and its TCRdb copy is limited to in-frame clones, with some not included. The sample lists a few hundred thousand clones; 85% to 90% were seen once. Cohort 3 donors were reported recovered after two negative PCRs, clearance, or symptom resolution. V was clipped by 5 bases and J by 10 bases, with 24 bases between them. This CDR3 is 16 amino acids long. From germline, CDR1 is LNHDA and CDR2 SQIVND (reference sequence). The TCR sequence derives from a woman between 18 and 29 years old who had recovered from COVID-19. This sequence joins TRBV19 and TRBJ2-1; D may be TRBD2 (6 bases). Input material: PBMCs or T cells enriched from blood (not recorded which). The DNA for the CDR3 is TGTGCCAGTAGTCTAAAAGGAGGGCGGTTTGTTGGCGAGCAGTTCTTC. This gives the protein CASSLKGGRFVGEQFF.